This entry describes one TCR beta chain. Measured with immunoSEQ multiplex PCR; TCRdb has only the in-frame clones, and not every one. The sample holds some 120,000 clones, approximately 91% seen once. The data originate from a study of control samples from healthy donors and cancer patients. The CDR3 loop spans 17 amino acids. V dropped 1 base and J dropped 0 bases, with 13 bases sitting between them. CDR1 and CDR2 from the germline V gene are MDHEN and SYDVKM. The sequence came from a woman aged 18-29 years in good health. The chain combines TRBV28 with TRBJ1-5; D remains unclear. The sequenced sample was blood. The CDR3 region is CASSLFFSVYSNQPQHF. CDR3 sequence (DNA): TGTGCCAGCAGTTTATTTTTCTCAGTTTATAGCAATCAGCCCCAGCATTTT. Complete variable domain (other parts from reference TRBV28 and TRBJ1-5): DVKVTQSSRYLVKRTGEKVFLECVQDMDHENMFWYRQDPGLGLRLIYFSYDVKMKEKGDIPEGYSVSREKKERFSLILESASTNQTSMYLCASSLFFSVYSNQPQHFGDGTRLSIL.